Listed here are 28 T cell receptor beta chains from one sample, sequenced in a study of siplizumab effects on memory and regulatory T cells. The assay was immunoSEQ multiplex PCR, and TCRdb's table has in-frame clones only and misses some. The data contain around 58,000 clones, 70% to 90% of them seen just once; the ten biggest clones take up more than 3.5%. Sequencing was done on a sample of memory CD4+ T cells sorted from blood. The receptors here all came from a human donor in good health.

This rearrangement joins TRBV5-6 to TRBJ2-7, with 7 nucleotides matching TRBD1. This CDR3 has 16 amino acids. V shed 0 bases and J 2 bases; nucleotides not matched to a gene: 8. Germline V gene lookup returns CDR1 SGHDT and CDR2 YYEEEE. The DNA of the CDR3 is TGTGCCAGCAGCTTGGTTCGGGGCAGGGGGACCTACGAGCAGTACTTC. Translating it yields CASSLVRGRGTYEQYF.

The V and J genes are TRBV25-1 and TRBJ1-3, with D perhaps TRBD1 (5 bases). The germline V and J ends were trimmed by 6 bases and 0 bases, with 9 bases remaining between them. From germline, CDR1 is MGHDK and CDR2 SYGVNS. The CDR3 has 14 amino acids. The CDR3, as DNA: TGTGCCAGCAGCGTTGACAGCTCTGGAAACACCATATATTTT. Translated: CASSVDSSGNTIYF.

The chain uses TRBV2 and TRBJ1-2; D ambiguous. The CDR3 covers 15 residues. Germline V lookup: CDR1 SNHLY, CDR2 FYNNEI. With 6 bases removed from V and 7 bases from J, the gap between germline ends came to 21 bases. CDR3 region: CASRAGLESGSGYTF. In DNA form, the CDR3 reads TGTGCCAGCAGAGCCGGGTTGGAGTCAGGAAGTGGCTACACCTTC.

To note about this clone: At one end the junction does not follow the germline gene, possibly because of a read error. The chain carries TRBV2 and TRBJ2-5; the D is unclear. Germline CDR1 is SNHLY and CDR2 is FYNNEI. The CDR3 sequence is 11 residues long. The CDR3 sequence is CASRIREAQYF. DNA for the CDR3: TGTGCCAGCAGGATAAGAGAGGCCCAGTACTTC.

The chain is built from TRBV5-4 and TRBJ2-1, with 8 bases matching TRBD2. V lost 3 bases and J lost 5; bases outside the gene matches: 13. This CDR3 comprises 17 residues. Germline CDR1 is SGHNT and CDR2 is YYREEE (reference sequence). In DNA, the CDR3 is TGTGCCAGCAGCTCGGGTGGCGGGGGGACGGGGAACAATGAGCAGTTCTTC. Translating gives CASSSGGGGTGNNEQFF.

J is TRBJ1-2 and V is TRBV6-4; tentatively, D is TRBD1 (5 bases). CDR3 size: 14 residues. Germline V CDR1 and CDR2: MRHNA, SNTAGT. V was shortened by 5 bases and J by 4 bases, with 14 bases between the two germline ends. The CDR3 is CASSPGLGSYGYTF. Here the CDR3 DNA reads TGTGCCAGCAGTCCAGGGCTAGGAAGCTATGGCTACACCTTC.

This clone was counted a few times. The chain couples TRBV18 to TRBJ2-4, with no clear D. Looked up from germline, CDR1 is KGHSH and CDR2 is LQKENI. The CDR3 is made up of 15 amino acids. V shed 1 base and J shed 8 bases, with 15 bases lying between them. This CDR3 reads CASSPRGPERDIQYF. CDR3 sequence (DNA): TGTGCCAGCTCACCACGAGGACCTGAGAGAGACATTCAGTACTTC.

The chain links TRBV29-1 to TRBJ2-3, with a tentative D call TRBD2 (7 bases). Germline CDR1 SQVTM, CDR2 ANQGSEA. V was pared by 6 bases and J by 2 bases, with 15 bases between. This CDR3 spans 14 amino acids. CDR3 coding DNA: TGCAGCGTGGGGAGGGGGGAGACCACAGATACGCAGTATTTT. Protein product: CSVGRGETTDTQYF.

This clone was seen just once. This sequence joins TRBV5-4 and TRBJ2-3; D is unresolved. V lost 4 bases, J lost 2 bases, and 14 bases lay in between. CDR3 length: 15 amino acids. Germline V gene lookup returns CDR1 SGHNT and CDR2 YYREEE (reference sequence). Here the CDR3 reads CASSPFSTFTDTQYF. The CDR3 region has the DNA TGTGCCAGCAGCCCTTTCTCAACATTCACAGATACGCAGTATTTT.

Written as DNA, the CDR3 is TGCGCCAGCGGGGAAGGCGGGCCGAACACCGGGGAGCTGTTTTTT. Translated, it gives CASGEGGPNTGELFF. The chain employs TRBV10-1 and TRBJ2-2; tentative D call: TRBD2 (5 bases). The ends were cut back, 8 bases at V and 0 bases at J, with 13 bases in the middle. The CDR3 spans 15 residues. CDR1 and CDR2 from the germline V gene are WNHNN and SYGVQD (reference sequence).

Concerning this clone: At one of its ends the junction is not consistent with the germline gene, which may arise from a read error. The V call is TRBV7-7, the J call TRBJ2-2, with a tentative D call TRBD2 (6 bases). This CDR3 spans 14 amino acids. The germline CDR1 and CDR2 sequences are SSHAT and FNYEAQ (reference sequence). The CDR3 is CASSTSSGPGELFF. As DNA, the CDR3 is TGTGCTAGCAGCACTAGCTCGGGCCCCGGGGAGCTGTTTTTT.

The V call is TRBV19, the J call TRBJ2-5; 8 bases match TRBD2. The germline V gene has CDR1 LNHDA and CDR2 SQIVND (reference sequence). The V segment lost 5 bases and the J segment 3 bases; nucleotides outside the gene matches: 11. The CDR3 covers 16 residues. The CDR3 protein is CASSGPGGPTKETQYF. As DNA, the CDR3 is TGTGCCAGTAGTGGGCCGGGAGGGCCCACAAAAGAGACCCAGTACTTC.

This chain uses TRBV15 with TRBJ2-7; 8 bases match TRBD1. Germline V gene data show CDR1 as LNHNV and CDR2 as YYDKDF (reference sequence). The CDR3 runs to 13 residues. Trimming took 3 bases from V and 5 from J; bases not matched to a gene: 3. The CDR3 DNA reads TGTGCCACCAGCAGGACAGGGGCGAACGAGCAGTACTTC. The encoded protein is CATSRTGANEQYF.

The V call is TRBV29-1, the J call TRBJ1-3; unclear D gene. Germline CDR1 reads SQVTM; CDR2 reads ANQGSEA. This CDR3 spans 12 amino acids. V was shortened by 5 bases and J by 2 bases, with 7 bases between the two germline ends. The CDR3 is CSVLAAGNTIYF. The CDR3, as DNA: TGCAGCGTTCTGGCAGCTGGAAACACCATATATTTT.

The chain carries TRBV6-5 and TRBJ2-1, with 7 bases aligning to TRBD1. CDR1 MNHEY and CDR2 SVGAGI come from the germline V gene. V shed 5 bases and J 9 bases; nucleotides not matched to a gene: 7. The CDR3 is 13 amino acids. CDR3 DNA: TGTGCCAGCAGTGACAGGGAACCCGGTGAGCAGTTCTTC. Translating it yields CASSDREPGEQFF.

The table lists this clone with a few counts. The chain couples TRBV12-5 to TRBJ1-5, with a tentative D call TRBD1 (6 bases). The CDR3 runs 17 residues. Germline-derived CDR1 and CDR2 are LGHNT and FRNRAP. V was trimmed by 2 bases and J by 0 bases, leaving 14 bases between them. In DNA form, the CDR3 reads TGTGCTAGTGGTTTGAGGGGGGCACCTGATAGCAATCAGCCCCAGCATTTT. Translated: CASGLRGAPDSNQPQHF.

The chain has TRBV7-2 and TRBJ1-5; no clear D gene. CDR3 length: 13 amino acids. Trimming took 5 bases from V and 4 from J, leaving 9 bases between them. Germline CDR1 is SGHTA and CDR2 is FQGNSA. CDR3: CASSPAGNQPQHF. CDR3 coding DNA: TGTGCCAGCAGCCCGGCGGGTAATCAGCCCCAGCATTTT.

V usage is TRBV10-3 and J usage is TRBJ1-2, with TRBD1 matching over 9 bases. V trimming: 11 bases; J trimming: 6 bases; junction bases outside the gene matches: 19. Per the germline V gene, CDR1 is ENHRY and CDR2 is SYGVKD. CDR3 size: 16 residues. Here the CDR3 reads CAVRSQQGAERDGYTF. CDR3 coding DNA: TGTGCCGTCCGATCCCAACAGGGGGCCGAGCGAGATGGCTACACCTTC.

The chain is built from TRBV5-1 and TRBJ2-3; 15 nucleotides line up with TRBD2. Germline CDR1 reads SGHRS; CDR2 reads YFSETQ. The CDR3 covers 18 residues. The ends lost 4 bases at V and 0 bases at J; junction bases unmatched: 6. The CDR3 bases are TGCGCCAGCAGCGAGGGGACTAGCGGGGGGACTAGCACAGATACGCAGTATTTT. Its protein product is CASSEGTSGGTSTDTQYF.

The rearrangement joins TRBV5-1 to TRBJ2-3, with D possibly being TRBD2 (5 bases). The V and J ends lost 2 bases and 2 bases respectively, with 9 bases between them. CDR3 length: 14 residues. Germline loops: CDR1 SGHRS, CDR2 YFSETQ. CDR3 bases: TGCGCCAGCAGCTTCAACCGGGACACAGATACGCAGTATTTT. Translating it yields CASSFNRDTDTQYF.

The chain joins TRBV11-2 to TRBJ1-2; TRBD1 is a possible D gene (5 bases). Germline V gives CDR1 SGHAT, CDR2 FQNNGV. V was trimmed by 1 base and J by 8 bases, leaving 14 bases between them. The CDR3 has 14 amino acids. The CDR3 bases are TGTGCCAGCAGCTTAGCCAGGGCACGCATCGGCTACACCTTC. It is translated as CASSLARARIGYTF.

The rearrangement uses TRBV5-1 and TRBJ2-7; 9 bases are shared with TRBD1. The CDR3 length is 14 residues. The germline gives CDR1 SGHRS, CDR2 YFSETQ. Losses at the gene ends were 4 bases for V and 4 bases for J; bases not matched to a gene: 6. The chain's CDR3 is CASSHGQGSYEQYF. Written as DNA, the CDR3 is TGCGCCAGCAGCCACGGACAGGGGAGTTACGAGCAGTACTTC.

CDR3 bases: TGTGCCAGCAGGGCCCCGCCTGGGGCCAACGTCCTGACTTTC. Its protein is CASRAPPGANVLTF. V usage is TRBV6-1 and J usage is TRBJ2-6, with D uncertain. CDR1 is MNHNS and CDR2 is SASEGT in the germline V gene. The ends were cut back, 6 bases at V and 2 bases at J, with 8 bases in the middle. This CDR3 has 14 amino acids.

This clone was detected a few times. CDR3 DNA sequence: TGTGCCAGCAGTGAAGCGTCCAGGGGAAACTACGAGCAGTACTTC. Encoded protein: CASSEASRGNYEQYF. The rearrangement links TRBV6-1 to TRBJ2-7, with D tentatively TRBD1 (6 bases). The CDR3 contains 15 residues. V lost 0 bases and J lost 3, with 12 bases in between. The germline gives CDR1 MNHNS, CDR2 SASEGT.

This chain links TRBV5-1 with TRBJ2-1; D perhaps matches TRBD2 (6 bases). CDR3 length: 16 amino acids. Germline loops: CDR1 SGHRS, CDR2 YFSETQ. Trimming took off 3 bases at V and 0 bases at J, with 13 bases between the two ends. The CDR3 reads CASSWGDRSSYNEQFF. The CDR3 DNA follows: TGCGCCAGCAGCTGGGGGGACCGGAGCTCCTACAATGAGCAGTTCTTC.

The J gene is TRBJ2-1, the V gene TRBV7-9; D is uncertain. The V end lost 2 bases, the J end lost 10 bases, and 6 bases lay between the germline ends. Germline lookup yields CDR1 SEHNR and CDR2 FQNEAQ (reference sequence). CDR3 length: 11 residues. The CDR3 DNA sequence: TGTGCCAGCAGCTTATTACTGGAGCAGTTCTTC. As protein: CASSLLLEQFF.

This rearrangement joins TRBV5-6 to TRBJ2-3, with D tentatively TRBD2 (6 bases). The germline V gene encodes CDR1 SGHDT and CDR2 YYEEEE. This CDR3 contains 15 residues. With 1 base removed from V and 1 base from J, the gap between germline ends came to 10 bases. The CDR3, as DNA: TGTGCCAGCAGCTTGAGAAGCGGGCGCACAGATACGCAGTATTTT. As protein: CASSLRSGRTDTQYF.

This clone came up a few times. This rearrangement joins TRBV10-3 to TRBJ1-5, with 9 bases aligning to TRBD1. Trimming cost V 10 bases and J 2 bases; bases outside gene matches: 6. The CDR3 is made up of 14 amino acids. Per the germline V gene, CDR1 is ENHRY and CDR2 is SYGVKD. As DNA, the CDR3 is TGTGCCACACAGGGGGCGCGCGGCAATCAGCCCCAGCATTTT. Translating gives CATQGARGNQPQHF.